The rows below give T cell receptor beta chains drawn from one sample of a study of blood T cell repertoires in COVID-19. Generated by immunoSEQ multiplex PCR, the TCRdb table keeps only in-frame clones and is missing some. The sample consists of approximately 140,000 clones, 65% to 85% of them appearing once. The sequenced material came from peripheral blood. These receptors originate from a young man with COVID-19, enrolled during active disease. The CDR3 runs from the conserved cysteine through the conserved F or W. Fields, in order: clone size, J gene, D gene, V gene, CDR3 protein, CDR3 DNA. A D gene is named only where the DNA matches it firmly. Rows give clone size only sometimes, using once, few, many, or a class for an expanded clone.

NA,TRBJ2-5,NA,TRBV7-2,CASSPRASSETQYF,TGTGCCAGCAGCCCCCGGGCTAGCTCGGAGACCCAGTACTTC
once,TRBJ2-1,TRBD2,TRBV18,CASSASSGPNNEQFF,TGTGCCAGCTCGGCCTCTAGCGGGCCAAACAATGAGCAGTTCTTC
NA,TRBJ2-5,TRBD2,TRBV27,CASSPLGGGQETQYF,TGTGCCAGCAGTCCTCTGGGGGGGGGTCAAGAGACCCAGTACTTC
NA,TRBJ2-3,NA,TRBV10-3,CAISESLSLGGTDTQYF,TGTGCCATCAGTGAGTCGTTAAGTCTCGGAGGTACAGATACGCAGTATTTT
NA,TRBJ2-1,NA,TRBV28,CASSTGSNEQFF,TGTGCCAGCAGTACAGGGTCCAATGAGCAGTTCTTC
NA,TRBJ2-1,TRBD2,TRBV27,CASSFGTSGEGSNEQFF,TGTGCCAGCAGTTTTGGCACTAGCGGGGAGGGTAGTAATGAGCAGTTCTTC
NA,TRBJ1-4,NA,TRBV28,CASSTSFGTKEKLFF,NA
few,TRBJ2-3,NA,TRBV29-1,CSVEGANPDTQYF,TGCAGCGTTGAAGGGGCGAATCCAGATACGCAGTATTTT
NA,TRBJ2-2,TRBD2,TRBV28,CASSSPRFRLAGGPDTGELFF,TGTGCCAGCAGTTCCCCCCGATTCCGACTAGCGGGAGGGCCGGACACCGGGGAGCTGTTTTTT
NA,TRBJ1-4,TRBD1,TRBV6-5,CASSWTGGNEKLFF,TGTGCCAGCAGTTGGACAGGGGGTAATGAAAAACTGTTTTTT
NA,TRBJ1-2,TRBD1,TRBV27,CASSRSTGSTIYGYTF,TGTGCCAGCAGCCGATCGACAGGGTCAACGATCTATGGCTACACCTTC
NA,TRBJ1-2,NA,TRBV27,CASSGSWGGEGYTF,TGTGCCAGCAGCGGGTCATGGGGGGGAGAAGGCTACACCTTC
NA,TRBJ1-5,NA,TRBV28,CASSLQGNQPQHF,TGTGCCAGCAGTTTGCAGGGCAATCAGCCCCAGCATTTT
NA,TRBJ2-7,NA,TRBV30,CAWRSGKPESTYEQYF,TGTGCCTGGAGGTCGGGGAAGCCCGAATCAACCTACGAGCAGTACTTC
few,TRBJ1-2,NA,TRBV19,CASSPRVGGDYGYTF,TGTGCCAGTAGTCCCAGGGTTGGGGGGGACTATGGCTACACCTTC
NA,TRBJ1-5,NA,TRBV19,CASSIPQASNQPQHF,TGTGCCAGTAGTATTCCGCAGGCTAGCAATCAGCCCCAGCATTTT
NA,TRBJ1-2,TRBD1,TRBV5-4,CASSLDRGSGYTF,TGTGCCAGCAGCTTGGACAGGGGGTCTGGCTACACCTTC
NA,TRBJ2-7,TRBD1,TRBV24-1,CATHSGQGADEQYF,TGTGCCACCCATTCGGGACAGGGGGCCGACGAGCAGTACTTC
once,TRBJ1-2,TRBD1,TRBV5-5,CASSPQGQNYGYTF,TGTGCCAGCAGCCCCCAGGGACAGAACTATGGCTACACCTTC
NA,TRBJ1-3,NA,TRBV12-3/TRBV12-4,CASWRGPGNTIYF,TGTGCCAGCTGGCGGGGACCGGGAAACACCATATATTTT
NA,TRBJ2-5,NA,TRBV7-2,CASSLRTSRETQYF,TGTGCCAGCAGCTTAAGAACTAGCAGGGAGACCCAGTACTTC
NA,TRBJ2-7,TRBD2,TRBV5-4,CASSREAGGSSYEQYF,TGTGCCAGCAGCCGAGAAGCGGGAGGCTCCTCCTACGAGCAGTACTTC
NA,TRBJ1-5,NA,TRBV11-2,CASSQGQVNQPQHF,TGTGCCAGCAGCCAGGGCCAGGTGAATCAGCCCCAGCATTTT
NA,TRBJ1-2,TRBD1,TRBV10-2,CASSESRGQGGYGYTF,TGCGCCAGCAGTGAGTCGAGGGGACAGGGGGGCTATGGCTACACCTTC
NA,TRBJ2-6,NA,TRBV5-8,CASRPHTSGANVLTF,TGTGCCAGCAGGCCCCACACATCTGGGGCCAACGTCCTGACTTTC
NA,TRBJ1-1,NA,TRBV6-5,CASSSETTGDTEAFF,TGTGCCAGCAGTTCCGAAACAACGGGAGACACTGAAGCTTTCTTT
NA,TRBJ2-3,TRBD2,TRBV3-1/TRBV3-2,CASSHEGGAGITDTQYF,TGTGCCAGCAGCCACGAAGGAGGAGCGGGAATAACAGATACGCAGTATTTT
medium-sized,TRBJ2-1,NA,TRBV28,CASSLKSRGNEQFF,TGTGCCAGCAGTTTGAAGTCTAGGGGCAATGAGCAGTTCTTC
once,TRBJ1-5,NA,TRBV24-1,CATSDLDSNQPQHF,TGTGCCACCAGTGACTTAGATAGCAATCAGCCCCAGCATTTT
NA,TRBJ1-2,NA,TRBV5-1,CASSPWTGTNYGYTF,TGCGCCAGCAGCCCCTGGACGGGAACTAACTATGGCTACACCTTC
NA,TRBJ1-5,NA,TRBV4-3,CASSQEKRSNQPQHF,TGCGCCAGCAGCCAAGAGAAGCGGAGCAATCAGCCCCAGCATTTT
NA,TRBJ2-4,NA,TRBV2,CASTGGGLAKNIQYF,TGTGCCAGCACCGGCGGGGGCCTAGCCAAAAACATTCAGTACTTC
NA,TRBJ1-6,NA,TRBV27,CASSLSGRVNSPLHF,TGTGCCAGCAGTTTATCGGGCAGGGTAAACTCACCCCTCCACTTT
NA,TRBJ1-6,TRBD1,TRBV19,CASSSGQALNSPLHF,TGTGCCAGTAGTTCCGGACAGGCGTTAAATTCACCCCTCCACTTT
NA,TRBJ2-5,TRBD2,TRBV7-4,CASSRGGETQYF,TGTGCCAGCAGCCGCGGGGGGGAGACCCAGTACTTC
NA,TRBJ2-7,NA,TRBV7-7,CASSLETGFEQYF,TGTGCTAGCAGCTTAGAAACAGGCTTCGAGCAGTACTTC
once,TRBJ1-2,NA,TRBV28,CASSQSEGYTF,TGTGCCAGCAGTCAATCGGAGGGCTACACCTTC
NA,TRBJ1-3,NA,TRBV7-9,CASSHEKPRNTIYF,TGTGCCAGCAGCCATGAAAAGCCCCGGAACACCATATATTTT